A single sample gave rise to the 21 T cell receptor beta chains below, sequenced in a study of neurological immune-mediated disorders. In TCRdb, the 5' RACE reads were re-called with MiXCR into one record per CDR3 protein. The sample carries fewer than 60,000 distinct CDR3 sequences, approximately 10% recorded once. The sequenced material came from PBMCs. Every receptor here comes from a man between 65 and 85 years old with HTLV-1-associated myelopathy (HAM/TSP).

This clonotype was recorded many times. The chain has TRBV6-5 and TRBJ1-2; weak D call: TRBD1 (5 bases). Germline CDR1 and CDR2: MNHEY and SVGAGI. CDR3 length equals 15 residues. Trimming took off 7 bases at V and 1 base at J, with 16 bases between the two ends. CDR3 DNA sequence: TGTGCCAGCAAGTCCCCGCAGACAGTTAACTATGGCTACACCTTC. This translates into CASKSPQTVNYGYTF.

This clonotype is medium-sized by share. V and J are TRBV7-9 and TRBJ2-7; TRBD1 is a possible D gene (6 bases). The CDR3 loop spans 13 amino acids. Germline-derived CDR1 and CDR2 are SEHNR and FQNEAQ (reference sequence). V dropped 1 base and J dropped 6 bases, with 10 bases sitting between them. In DNA, the CDR3 is TGTGCCAGCAGCTTAGTCACAGGGCGCGAGCAGTACTTC. This sequence encodes CASSLVTGREQYF.

This clonotype was counted ten times or more. The chain couples TRBV12-3 or TRBV12-4 to TRBJ1-2, with D possibly TRBD1 on 6 matching bases. Trimming removed 8 bases from V and 7 bases from J, with 11 bases in between. The CDR3 sequence is 11 residues long. CDR3 residues: CASRYRAGYTF. Written as DNA, the CDR3 is TGTGCCAGCCGGTACAGGGCTGGCTACACCTTC.

Many counts were recorded for this clonotype. This chain connects TRBV6-2 or TRBV6-3 to TRBJ2-3; weak D call: TRBD2 (6 bases). V lost 6 bases and J 3 bases, leaving 16 bases between the germline ends. Germline V gene data show CDR1 as MNHEY and CDR2 as SVGEGT. The CDR3 totals 15 residues. CDR3 loop: CASSASRGTTDTQYF. In DNA, the CDR3 is TGTGCCAGCAGCGCCTCGCGGGGAACAACAGATACGCAGTATTTT.

This clonotype was seen many times. The gene calls are TRBV5-1 and TRBJ2-1; 10 bases are a match to TRBD1. The V and J ends lost 3 bases and 11 bases, in that order; junction bases with no gene match: 14. Germline-derived CDR1 and CDR2 are SGHRS and YFSETQ. This CDR3 has 16 amino acids. The CDR3 DNA reads as TGCGCCAGCAGCTGGTGGACAGGGGGGATTGGATGGAAGCAGTTCTTC. This sequence encodes CASSWWTGGIGWKQFF. The full variable domain, with the rest looked up from reference TRBV5-1 and TRBJ2-1, is KAGVTQTPRYLIKTRGQQVTLSCSPISGHRSVSWYQQTPGQGLQFLFEYFSETQRNKGNFPGRFSGRQFSNSRSEMNVSTLELGDSALYLCASSWWTGGIGWKQFFGPGTRLTVL.

This clonotype was seen many times. The gene calls are TRBV9 and TRBJ2-3; D is perhaps TRBD2 (7 bases). Trimming removed 3 bases from V and 3 bases from J, with 20 bases in between. This CDR3 is 17 amino acids long. From germline, CDR1 is SGDLS and CDR2 YYNGEE. The CDR3 nucleotides are TGTGCCAGCAGCGCAGGACTAGGCGAAGGGGGTACAGATACGCAGTATTTT. Encoded protein: CASSAGLGEGGTDTQYF.

This chain joins TRBV24-1 and TRBJ2-3; D not certain. The CDR3 has 13 residues. The germline V gene has CDR1 KGHDR and CDR2 SFDVKD. The V gene lost 9 bases and the J gene lost 2 bases, with 11 bases spanning the gap. The CDR3 bases are TGTGCCACCCGTATAGCCAACACAGATACGCAGTATTTT. Translated, it gives CATRIANTDTQYF.

This clonotype came up many times. The chain is built from TRBV7-2 and TRBJ2-1, with 15 bases matching TRBD2. V shed 5 bases and J 7 bases; nucleotides not matched to a gene: 9. The germline V gene encodes CDR1 SGHTA and CDR2 FQGNSA. CDR3 size: 17 residues. The CDR3 nucleotides read TGTGCCAGCAGCCGGGGACTAGCGGGAGGCAGTGAGAATGAGCAGTTCTTC. This translates into CASSRGLAGGSENEQFF.

This clonotype was recorded at least ten times. The V gene is TRBV5-1, the J gene TRBJ2-1; 11 nucleotides align to TRBD2. J gave up 7 bases and V 1 base, and 10 bases lay outside the gene matches. This CDR3 has 17 amino acids. Germline lookup yields CDR1 SGHRS and CDR2 YFSETQ. CDR3 in DNA: TGCGCCAGCAGCTTGATTAGCGGGAGGGCCCCTGTTAATGAGCAGTTCTTC. Translated, it gives CASSLISGRAPVNEQFF. Full variable domain (outside the CDR3, taken from reference TRBV5-1 and TRBJ2-1): KAGVTQTPRYLIKTRGQQVTLSCSPISGHRSVSWYQQTPGQGLQFLFEYFSETQRNKGNFPGRFSGRQFSNSRSEMNVSTLELGDSALYLCASSLISGRAPVNEQFFGPGTRLTVL.

This clonotype was seen ten or more times. J is TRBJ2-7 and V is TRBV6-6; no clear D gene. The V end lost 10 bases, the J end lost 5 bases, and 9 bases lay between the germline ends. CDR3 length: 10 residues. Germline V gene data show CDR1 as MNHNY and CDR2 as SVGAGI (reference sequence). The chain's CDR3 is CATLRDEQYF. The CDR3 DNA reads TGTGCCACCCTACGGGACGAGCAGTACTTC.

This clonotype was counted many times. J is TRBJ2-1 and V is TRBV29-1, with D perhaps matching TRBD1 or TRBD2 (7 bases each). The V gene lost 7 bases and the J gene lost 3 bases, with 13 bases spanning the gap. The germline CDR1 and CDR2 sequences are SQVTM and ANQGSEA. CDR3 length equals 13 residues. In DNA form, the CDR3 reads TGCAGCGGCACAGGGGACTACTACAATGAGCAGTTCTTC. This codes for CSGTGDYYNEQFF.

Ten or more counts support this clonotype. The chain is built from TRBV4-3 and TRBJ1-2; 8 bases match TRBD1. Trimming took 0 bases from V and 5 from J; bases not matched to a gene: 17. This CDR3 has 19 amino acids. Germline CDR1 reads LGHNA; CDR2 reads YSLEER. The CDR3 loop is CASSQDERPEWTGWYGYTF. In nucleotides, the CDR3 is TGCGCCAGCAGCCAAGACGAGCGACCCGAATGGACAGGGTGGTATGGCTACACCTTC.

This clonotype showed up many times. The chain is built from TRBV25-1 and TRBJ2-7; D is ambiguous. V was trimmed by 2 bases and J by 4 bases, leaving 3 bases between them. Germline CDR1 and CDR2: MGHDK and SYGVNS. The CDR3 extends over 11 amino acids. CDR3 residues: CASSEGYEQYF. In DNA, the CDR3 is TGTGCCAGCAGTGAAGGGTACGAGCAGTACTTC.

The chain recombines TRBV11-2 with TRBJ2-2; no clear D gene. The CDR3 covers 14 residues. CDR1 and CDR2 from the germline V gene are SGHAT and FQNNGV. V lost 1 base and J lost 11, with 14 bases in between. CDR3 in amino acids: CASSLGGGPLELFF. The CDR3 bases are TGTGCCAGCAGCTTAGGAGGCGGACCCCTCGAGCTGTTTTTT.

Ten or more counts support this clonotype. The chain is built from TRBV10-3 and TRBJ2-7; D may correspond to TRBD1 or TRBD2 (6 bases each). V was clipped by 4 bases and J by 6 bases, with 10 bases between them. Germline V CDR1 and CDR2: ENHRY, SYGVKD. The CDR3 loop spans 12 amino acids. The chain's CDR3 is CAISVWGAEQYF. The DNA of the CDR3 is TGTGCCATCAGTGTCTGGGGGGCCGAGCAGTACTTC.

The table lists this clonotype with a few counts. The chain recombines TRBV5-1 with TRBJ2-3, with 8 bases that match TRBD2. CDR1 is SGHRS and CDR2 is YFSETQ in the germline V gene. This CDR3 contains 15 residues. V gave up 4 bases and J gave up 0 bases; unmatched junction bases: 4. The CDR3 loop is CASSKTSVSTDTQYF. CDR3 nucleotides: TGCGCCAGCAGCAAGACTAGCGTAAGCACAGATACGCAGTATTTT.

Many counts were recorded for this clonotype. The chain carries TRBV13 and TRBJ2-7; 8 positions agree with TRBD2. After removal of 5 bases from V and 0 bases from J, the junction contained 12 bases not matched to a gene. The CDR3 covers 17 residues. From germline, CDR1 is PRHDT and CDR2 FYEKMQ (reference sequence). CDR3 bases: TGTGCCAGCAGCCCCCAAGGGCTAGCGGGTGACTCCTACGAGCAGTACTTC. Translating gives CASSPQGLAGDSYEQYF. The full variable domain, with the rest looked up from reference TRBV13 and TRBJ2-7, is AAGVIQSPRHLIKEKRETATLKCYPIPRHDTVYWYQQGPGQDPQFLISFYEKMQSDKGSIPDRFSAQQFSDYHSELNMSSLELGDSALYFCASSPQGLAGDSYEQYFGPGTRLTVT.

This clonotype has ten or more counts. The chain links TRBV24-1 to TRBJ2-2, with TRBD2 matching 7 bases. Trimming removed 8 bases from V and 2 bases from J; junction bases left unmatched: 1. Germline loops: CDR1 KGHDR, CDR2 SFDVKD. The CDR3 is 13 amino acids. The CDR3 DNA reads TGTGCCACCACTAGCGGAAACACCGGGGAGCTGTTTTTT. Translating gives CATTSGNTGELFF.

At least ten counts were recorded for this clonotype. This chain connects TRBV12-3 or TRBV12-4 to TRBJ1-2; the match to TRBD1 covers 11 bases. The J segment lost 1 base and the V segment lost 6 bases, leaving 7 bases of the junction unmatched. There are 16 residues in the CDR3. This chain's CDR3 is CASSKAGTGGNYGYTF. In nucleotides, the CDR3 is TGTGCCAGCAGCAAAGCCGGGACAGGGGGTAACTATGGCTACACCTTC.

This clonotype was seen at least ten times. The chain uses TRBV7-2 and TRBJ2-1; D gene uncertain. Germline V gene sequence: CDR1 SGHTA, CDR2 FQGNSA. This CDR3 has 13 residues. V lost 4 bases and J 7 bases, leaving 11 bases between the germline ends. This CDR3 is CASSSGLDNEQFF. The CDR3 DNA reads TGTGCCAGCAGCTCCGGCCTTGATAATGAGCAGTTCTTC.

Many counts were recorded for this clonotype. J is TRBJ1-3 and V is TRBV6-5; D not resolved. The CDR3 extends over 15 amino acids. Trimming took off 2 bases at V and 0 bases at J, with 8 bases between the two ends. Germline V lookup: CDR1 MNHEY, CDR2 SVGAGI. CDR3 amino acids: CASSYRRASGNTIYF. CDR3 nucleotide sequence: TGTGCCAGCAGTTACCGGCGCGCCTCTGGAAACACCATATATTTT.